These 31 T cell receptor beta chains were all obtained from the same sample, sequenced in a study of regulatory T cells in long-lasting Graves disease. According to the study, TCR beta libraries were built with iRepertoire HTBI primers and CDR3-region Arm-PCR. One entry per CDR3 protein results from TCRdb running MiXCR on the multiplex PCR reads. The top ten clones hold approximately 15% of a sample with approximately 400,000 distinct CDR3 sequences, 14% to 15% of them seen once. The time point is: newly diagnosed GD, antithyroid drugs for less than 3 months. The TCR library used RNA extracted from PBMCs. This sample also belongs to another study, concerning T cells in Graves' hyperthyroidism and ophthalmopathy.

The specimen was peripheral blood mononuclear cells (PBMCs), collected at new diagnosis, from a patient treated with antithyroid drugs. Every receptor here comes from a woman younger than 45 with Graves disease.

A few counts support this clonotype. One end of the junction is discordant with germline, which a read error may explain. V and J are TRBV7-9 and TRBJ2-7; D possibly uses TRBD1 or TRBD2 (5 bases each). The length of the CDR3 is 14 residues. Germline V gene data show CDR1 as SEHNR and CDR2 as FQNEAQ (reference sequence). The CDR3 protein is CASSLVGPSSEQYF. DNA of the CDR3: TGTGCCAGCAGCTTGGTGGGACCCTCCTCCGAGCAGTACTTC. The full variable domain, completed using reference TRBV7-9 and TRBJ2-7, is DTGVSQNPRHKITKRGQNVTFRCDPISEHNRLYWYRQTLGQGPEFLTYFQNEAQLEKSRLLSDRFSAERPKGSFSTLEIQRTEQGDSAMYLCASSLVGPSSEQYFGPGTRLTVT.

A remark on this clonotype: At one end the junction does not follow the germline gene, possibly because of a read error. CDR3: CASSQGTGSTGGLFF. The CDR3, as DNA: TGTGCCAGCAGCCAAGGGACTGGTAGCACCGGGGGGCTGTTTTTT. The J gene is TRBJ2-2, the V gene TRBV3-1, with D possibly matching TRBD2 (6 bases). The CDR3 length is 15 residues. CDR1 is LGHDT and CDR2 is YNNKEL in the germline V gene (reference sequence).

The table lists this clonotype with a few counts. The chain carries TRBV19 and TRBJ1-4; D is possibly TRBD1 (5 bases). CDR1 is LNHDA and CDR2 is SQIVND in the germline V gene (reference sequence). The CDR3 loop spans 16 amino acids. Trimming took off 3 bases at V and 0 bases at J, with 11 bases between the two ends. The CDR3 spells CASSMRGIATNEKLFF. The DNA for the CDR3 is TGTGCCAGTAGTATGCGGGGGATTGCAACTAATGAAAAACTGTTTTTT.

This clonotype was recorded at least ten times. The chain employs TRBV11-2 and TRBJ2-7, with TRBD2 matching over 11 bases. CDR1 is SGHAT and CDR2 is FQNNGV in the germline V gene. V was pared by 6 bases and J by 3 bases, with 7 bases of the junction left unmatched. The CDR3 sequence is 15 residues long. The CDR3 sequence is CASRPLAGGLYEQYF. CDR3 bases: TGTGCCAGCAGACCTCTAGCGGGAGGCCTCTACGAGCAGTACTTC.

This clonotype was recorded many times. The chain uses TRBV7-9 and TRBJ2-5, with D possibly being TRBD1 (6 bases). CDR3 length equals 16 residues. V shed 5 bases and J shed 5 bases, with 21 bases lying between them. Germline CDR1 reads SEHNR; CDR2 reads FQNEAQ (reference sequence). The CDR3 loop reads CASSPTGTKARETQYF. The DNA of the CDR3 is TGTGCCAGCAGCCCGACCGGGACAAAGGCGAGGGAGACCCAGTACTTC.

This clonotype was observed a few times. The chain links TRBV20-1 to TRBJ2-2, with TRBD2 matching 9 bases. Germline-derived CDR1 and CDR2 are DFQATT and SNEGSKA (reference sequence). V gave up 3 bases and J gave up 4 bases; unmatched junction bases: 6. There are 15 residues in the CDR3. The DNA for the CDR3 is TGCAGTGCTAGGCGGGAGGGCCGAGGCACCGGGGAGCTGTTTTTT. Translated, it gives CSARREGRGTGELFF.

This clonotype was seen more than once but under ten times. The chain couples TRBV5-1 to TRBJ2-7, with D possibly TRBD2 on 6 matching bases. This CDR3 is 14 amino acids long. Germline V gene sequence: CDR1 SGHRS, CDR2 YFSETQ. The V end lost 0 bases, the J end lost 2 bases, and 9 bases lay between the germline ends. In nucleotides, the CDR3 is TGCGCCAGCAGCTTGGGCGGGAATACCTACGAGCAGTACTTC. Protein product: CASSLGGNTYEQYF.

This clonotype was detected many times. This rearrangement joins TRBV7-9 to TRBJ2-1; the D gene is possibly TRBD1 (6 bases). The V gene lost 7 bases and the J gene lost 0 bases, with 16 bases spanning the gap. The CDR3 extends over 16 amino acids. Germline V lookup: CDR1 SEHNR, CDR2 FQNEAQ (reference sequence). The CDR3 is CASILGGEVSYNEQFF. CDR3 nucleotide sequence: TGTGCCAGCATCCTAGGGGGTGAAGTCTCCTACAATGAGCAGTTCTTC.

This clonotype was observed a few times. This may come from a read error, since a much larger clone is one base off. The genes are TRBV6-5 and TRBJ2-2, with a weak D call TRBD2 (6 bases). Trimming removed 8 bases at V and 6 bases at J, with 13 bases between. The length of the CDR3 is 13 residues. Germline loops: CDR1 MNHEY, CDR2 SVGAGI. CDR3 in DNA: TGTGCCAGCGGTTCGGGGGACGCCGGGGAGCTGTTTTTT. Amino acids: CASGSGDAGELFF.

The sample holds one count of this clonotype. The rearrangement joins TRBV6-2 or TRBV6-3 to TRBJ1-6, with D possibly matching TRBD1 (6 bases). The CDR3 has 14 amino acids. Germline V gene sequence: CDR1 MNHEY, CDR2 SVGEGT. V was shortened by 5 bases and J by 8 bases, with 13 bases between the two germline ends. The CDR3 protein is CASSITGSDSPLHF. The CDR3 bases are TGTGCCAGCAGTATCACAGGGAGTGATTCACCCCTCCACTTT.

This clonotype was detected a few times. This chain uses TRBV30 with TRBJ2-3, with D tentatively TRBD2 (5 bases). There are 13 residues in the CDR3. The germline V gene encodes CDR1 GTSNPN and CDR2 SVGIG (reference sequence). V lost 3 bases to trimming and J lost 4 bases, with 11 bases between them. The CDR3 coding sequence is TGTGCCTGGAGCCGAGGGCCTCCAGATACGCAGTATTTT. Protein product: CAWSRGPPDTQYF.

About this clonotype: This likely comes from a read error, as the CDR3 has no conserved phenylalanine or tryptophan at its end. The CDR3 here is CASSLTSIHEQYY. The DNA for the CDR3 is TGTGCCAGCAGCCTGACATCTATCCACGAGCAGTACTAC. The chain combines TRBV7-3 with TRBJ2-7; D is unresolved. Trimming removed 5 bases at V and 5 bases at J, with 13 bases between. CDR3 size: 13 residues. Per germline, CDR1 SGHTA and CDR2 FQGTGA.

This clonotype has ten or more counts. The genes are TRBV5-1 and TRBJ2-2; 9 bases fit TRBD1. Germline V gene lookup returns CDR1 SGHRS and CDR2 YFSETQ. J gave up 1 base and V 4 bases, and 14 bases lay outside the gene matches. The CDR3 loop spans 19 amino acids. The CDR3 DNA reads TGCGCCAGCAGCGTCCCGGGACAGGGAACAGTAAAGAACACCGGGGAGCTGTTTTTT. Translating gives CASSVPGQGTVKNTGELFF.

This clonotype was found many times. V gene TRBV11-3 combines with J gene TRBJ2-5, with 12 bases aligning to TRBD1. Trimming cost V 5 bases and J 5 bases; bases outside gene matches: 12. The germline V gene encodes CDR1 SGHNT and CDR2 YENEEA. The CDR3 runs 17 residues. DNA for the CDR3: TGTGCCAGCAGCCCATACACCGGGACAGGGGGCTTTGAGACCCAGTACTTC. It encodes CASSPYTGTGGFETQYF.

This clonotype was found a few times. V and J are TRBV6-2 or TRBV6-3 and TRBJ2-3; TRBD1 or TRBD2 may be the D gene (5 bases each). Germline V gene data show CDR1 as MNHEY and CDR2 as SVGEGT. The CDR3 extends over 14 amino acids. The V end lost 8 bases, the J end lost 4 bases, and 16 bases lay between the germline ends. As DNA, the CDR3 is TGTGCCAGCCGAGGGGAGATTGGTGCAGATACGCAGTATTTT. Its translation: CASRGEIGADTQYF.

This rearrangement joins TRBV12-5 to TRBJ1-1; D uncertain. V was shortened by 2 bases and J by 0 bases, with 10 bases between the two germline ends. The CDR3 sequence is 15 residues long. Germline values: CDR1 LGHNT, CDR2 FRNRAP. CDR3 DNA: TGTGCTAGTGGTTTGACCTCGGAAGTGAACACTGAAGCTTTCTTT. The encoded protein is CASGLTSEVNTEAFF.

This clonotype was observed many times. The gene calls are TRBV7-9 and TRBJ1-1, with D possibly TRBD1 on 5 matching bases. Germline V lookup: CDR1 SEHNR, CDR2 FQNEAQ (reference sequence). The length of the CDR3 is 14 residues. V lost 1 base and J lost 6, with 12 bases in between. For the CDR3, the DNA is TGTGCCAGCAGCTTAGGGGGCGTAAACGCTGAAGCTTTCTTT. It translates to CASSLGGVNAEAFF.

This clonotype was picked up many times. The chain has TRBV29-1 and TRBJ2-5; D uncertain. Germline CDR1 and CDR2: SQVTM and ANQGSEA. CDR3 length: 11 amino acids. Trimming cost V 2 bases and J 7 bases, with 8 bases left between them. CDR3 in amino acids: CSVEFRGTQYF. Written as DNA, the CDR3 is TGCAGCGTTGAATTTCGAGGGACCCAGTACTTC.

This clonotype was observed many times. This chain joins TRBV20-1 and TRBJ2-3; D tentatively fits TRBD1 or TRBD2 (6 bases each). The ends were cut back, 1 base at V and 3 bases at J, with 8 bases in the middle. The germline V gene has CDR1 DFQATT and CDR2 SNEGSKA (reference sequence). The CDR3 contains 13 residues. The CDR3 protein is CSARGGGTDTQYF. CDR3 DNA sequence: TGCAGTGCTAGAGGAGGGGGGACAGATACGCAGTATTTT.

This clonotype was observed at least ten times. The chain has TRBV11-2 and TRBJ1-2; 9 bases agree with TRBD1. V shed 4 bases, J shed 4 bases, and the junction held 4 bases outside the gene matches. CDR3 length: 14 amino acids. Germline CDR1 and CDR2: SGHAT and FQNNGV. In DNA, the CDR3 is TGTGCCAGCAGCTCTTTACAGGGGGCCTATGGCTACACCTTC. It yields the protein CASSSLQGAYGYTF. Combining the CDR3 with reference TRBV11-2 and TRBJ1-2 gives the whole variable domain EAGVAQSPRYKIIEKRQSVAFWCNPISGHATLYWYQQILGQGPKLLIQFQNNGVVDDSQLPKDRFSAERLKGVDSTLKIQPAKLEDSAVYLCASSSLQGAYGYTFGSGTRLTVV.

The gene calls are TRBV20-1 and TRBJ2-7; the match to TRBD1 covers 8 bases. The V gene's germline CDR1 is DFQATT and CDR2 SNEGSKA (reference sequence). This CDR3 is built from 15 residues. Losses at the gene ends were 5 bases for V and 4 bases for J; bases not matched to a gene: 13. CDR3 DNA sequence: TGCAGTGCTCGCCAAGGGGCAGGGGGCTTTTACGAGCAGTACTTC. Translation gives CSARQGAGGFYEQYF.

This clonotype appeared many times. The rearrangement links TRBV6-2 or TRBV6-3 to TRBJ2-2, with TRBD1 as a possible D gene (6 bases). Per the germline V gene, CDR1 is MNHEY and CDR2 is SVGEGT. This CDR3 is 13 amino acids long. V was pared by 2 bases and J by 6 bases, with 7 bases between. The CDR3 sequence: CASSYGGAGELFF. The CDR3, as DNA: TGTGCCAGCAGTTACGGGGGCGCCGGGGAGCTGTTTTTT.

This clonotype was counted many times. This rearrangement joins TRBV3-1 to TRBJ1-5, with D maybe TRBD1 (6 bases). V lost 1 base and J 6 bases, leaving 10 bases between the germline ends. CDR1 LGHDT and CDR2 YNNKEL come from the germline V gene (reference sequence). The CDR3 loop spans 14 amino acids. The CDR3: CASSQGTAVQPQHF. The CDR3 DNA reads TGTGCCAGCAGCCAAGGGACAGCGGTTCAGCCCCAGCATTTT.

Comment on this clonotype: With a much larger clone just one base away, this may be a read error. Here the CDR3 reads CASRPRHQETRYF. CDR3 coding DNA: TGTGCCAGCAGACCCCGACACCAAGAGACCCGGTACTTC. The rearrangement joins TRBV3-1 to TRBJ2-5, with D uncertain. Germline CDR1 is LGHDT and CDR2 is YNNKEL (reference sequence). CDR3 length: 13 amino acids.

This clonotype came up a few times. This chain uses TRBV6-2 or TRBV6-3 with TRBJ2-4; D might be TRBD1 (6 bases). CDR1 is MNHEY and CDR2 is SVGEGT in the germline V gene. This CDR3 contains 15 residues. The ends were cut back, 4 bases at V and 5 bases at J, with 15 bases in the middle. CDR3 region: CASSSGQSPQNIQYF. The CDR3 coding sequence is TGTGCCAGCAGTTCCGGACAGAGTCCCCAAAACATTCAGTACTTC.

This clonotype was recorded at least ten times. The chain combines TRBV27 with TRBJ1-2; maybe TRBD1 (5 bases). The ends were cut back, 3 bases at V and 8 bases at J, with 13 bases in the middle. Germline CDR1 is MNHEY and CDR2 is SMNVEV (reference sequence). CDR3 length: 13 residues. CDR3 sequence reads: CASSFGATYGYTF. The DNA for the CDR3 is TGTGCCAGCAGTTTTGGGGCTACTTACGGCTACACCTTC.

In regard to this clonotype: With a much larger clone just one base away, this may be a read error. This chain links TRBV30 with TRBJ2-5; D gene uncertain. This CDR3 has 13 amino acids. Germline V CDR1 and CDR2: GTSNPN, SVGIG (reference sequence). The CDR3 DNA sequence: TGTGCCTGGAGTGTCCGCCCGAAAGAGACCCATTACTTC. It translates to CAWSVRPKETHYF.

This clonotype occurred many times. The chain joins TRBV7-8 to TRBJ2-7; TRBD1 matches at 8 bases. From germline, CDR1 is SGHVS and CDR2 FQNEAQ. J was trimmed by 5 bases and V by 7 bases; bases with no gene match: 7. This CDR3 is built from 13 residues. In nucleotides, the CDR3 is TGTGCCAGCAACCTTCCGGACAGGGACGAGCAGTACTTC. Translation: CASNLPDRDEQYF.

The chain has TRBV2 and TRBJ1-4, with no clear D. The CDR3 length is 11 residues. Trimming took off 2 bases at V and 8 bases at J, with 3 bases between the two ends. Germline V gene lookup returns CDR1 SNHLY and CDR2 FYNNEI. The CDR3 DNA sequence: TGTGCCAGCAGTGAACGGGAAAAACTGTTTTTT. This codes for CASSEREKLFF. Drawing the rest from reference TRBV2 and TRBJ1-4, the complete variable domain is EPEVTQTPSHQVTQMGQEVILRCVPISNHLYFYWYRQILGQKVEFLVSFYNNEISEKSEIFDDQFSVERPDGSNFTLKIRSTKLEDSAMYFCASSEREKLFFGSGTQLSVL.

The chain joins TRBV7-6 to TRBJ2-5; 8 nucleotides agree with TRBD1. V lost 4 bases, J lost 5 bases, and 6 bases stayed unmatched. Germline CDR1 is SGHVS and CDR2 is FNYEAQ. This CDR3 is 14 amino acids long. The chain's CDR3 is CASSSTGAGETQYF. The CDR3 DNA follows: TGTGCCAGCAGCTCGACAGGGGCTGGGGAGACCCAGTACTTC.

Ten or more counts support this clonotype. V is TRBV12-3 or TRBV12-4 and J is TRBJ2-3; D call uncertain. The V gene lost 8 bases and the J gene lost 0 bases, with 3 bases spanning the gap. This CDR3 has 11 residues. The CDR3 reads CASGSTDTQYF. As DNA, the CDR3 is TGTGCCAGCGGGAGCACAGATACGCAGTATTTT.